This is a list of T cell receptor beta chains from one sample in a study of CD8+ T cells in alopecia areata. TCRdb's table, derived via immunoSEQ multiplex PCR, lists solely in-frame clones and lacks some. The table shows fewer than 350,000 clones, with about three fifths occurring only once. Source: CD4+ T cells sorted from blood, taken at week 24, from a patient treated with tofacitinib. The receptors originated from a human donor with alopecia areata. Each CDR3 is given with its conserved first and last residue. The D gene is left open where the match is weak. Where a row states a size, it is once, few, many or the class of an expanded clone; other rows omit it.

size: few
V: TRBV14
D: NA
J: TRBJ2-7
CDR3: CASSQGFGGKPYEQYF
DNA: TGTGCCAGCAGCCAAGGATTTGGGGGGAAACCCTACGAGCAGTACTTC

size: once
V: TRBV6-5
D: NA
J: TRBJ1-2
CDR3: CASSYPDGGYTF
DNA: TGTGCCAGCAGTTACCCTGACGGAGGCTACACCTTC

size: NA
V: TRBV5-6
D: NA
J: TRBJ2-3
CDR3: CASSSGLGTDTQYF
DNA: TGTGCCAGCAGCTCGGGACTGGGCACAGATACGCAGTATTTT

size: NA
V: TRBV2
D: NA
J: TRBJ1-1
CDR3: CASRASRDGNTEAFF
DNA: TGTGCCAGCAGAGCGTCCCGGGACGGAAACACTGAAGCTTTCTTT

size: few
V: TRBV29-1
D: NA
J: TRBJ2-3
CDR3: CSVESRGPRDTQYF
DNA: TGCAGCGTTGAATCACGGGGCCCCAGAGATACGCAGTATTTT

size: NA
V: TRBV6-5
D: NA
J: TRBJ1-4
CDR3: CASSYSQMATNEKLFF
DNA: TGTGCCAGCAGTTACTCACAGATGGCAACTAATGAAAAACTGTTTTTT

size: NA
V: TRBV6-5
D: NA
J: TRBJ2-7
CDR3: CASSSLPEAEQYF
DNA: TGTGCCAGCAGTTCCCTCCCGGAGGCCGAGCAGTACTTC

size: NA
V: TRBV9
D: NA
J: TRBJ1-3
CDR3: CASSGQLSGNTIYF
DNA: TGTGCCAGCAGCGGACAGCTTTCTGGAAACACCATATATTTT

size: NA
V: TRBV5-1
D: TRBD2
J: TRBJ2-1
CDR3: CASSSNRGVQTYNEQFF
DNA: TGCGCCAGCAGCTCAAACCGGGGGGTCCAAACTTACAATGAGCAGTTCTTC

size: NA
V: TRBV30
D: NA
J: TRBJ2-3
CDR3: CAWSVRTDTQYF
DNA: TGTGCCTGGAGTGTACGGACAGATACGCAGTATTTT

size: once
V: TRBV10-3
D: NA
J: TRBJ2-3
CDR3: CAISDMDTQYF
DNA: TGTGCCATCAGTGACATGGATACGCAGTATTTT

size: few
V: TRBV2
D: TRBD1
J: TRBJ2-6
CDR3: CASSEDRAASGANVLTF
DNA: TGTGCCAGCAGTGAGGACAGGGCAGCCTCTGGGGCCAACGTCCTGACTTTC

size: NA
V: TRBV4-1
D: NA
J: TRBJ2-3
CDR3: CASSRGQRTDTQYF
DNA: TGCGCCAGCAGCCGTGGACAGCGCACAGATACGCAGTATTTT

size: NA
V: TRBV4-2
D: NA
J: TRBJ1-4
CDR3: CASSQDGEKLFF
DNA: TGTGCCAGCAGCCAAGATGGTGAAAAACTGTTTTTT

size: NA
V: TRBV5-1
D: TRBD2
J: TRBJ2-1
CDR3: CASSLARGGNNEQFF
DNA: TGCGCCAGCAGCTTGGCTCGCGGGGGGAACAATGAGCAGTTCTTC

size: NA
V: TRBV7-2
D: TRBD1
J: TRBJ1-2
CDR3: CASSETGNDGYTF
DNA: TGTGCCAGCAGCGAGACAGGGAACGATGGCTACACCTTC

size: few
V: TRBV7-8
D: NA
J: TRBJ1-4
CDR3: CASRTRGRDEKLFF
DNA: TGTGCCAGCAGGACTCGGGGACGGGATGAAAAACTGTTTTTT

size: NA
V: TRBV5-4
D: NA
J: TRBJ1-5
CDR3: CASSFGGGSNQPQHF
DNA: TGTGCCAGCAGCTTCGGGGGAGGAAGCAATCAGCCCCAGCATTTT

size: few
V: TRBV25-1
D: NA
J: TRBJ2-7
CDR3: CASSELGIYEQYF
DNA: TGTGCCAGCAGTGAGCTGGGGATCTACGAGCAGTACTTC

size: few
V: TRBV6-6
D: NA
J: TRBJ1-5
CDR3: CASRPLQVFNQPQHF
DNA: TGTGCCAGCAGACCCCTACAGGTTTTCAATCAGCCCCAGCATTTT

size: NA
V: TRBV5-1
D: TRBD2
J: TRBJ2-7
CDR3: CASSLTSGPYEQYF
DNA: TGCGCCAGCAGCTTGACTAGCGGCCCCTACGAGCAGTACTTC

size: few
V: TRBV29-1
D: NA
J: TRBJ2-7
CDR3: CSVEETGGYEQYF
DNA: TGCAGCGTTGAAGAGACAGGAGGTTACGAGCAGTACTTC

size: NA
V: TRBV28
D: NA
J: TRBJ2-1
CDR3: CASTLPGGGWPIF
DNA: TGTGCCAGCACCCTCCCCGGTGGGGGGTGGCCAATCTTC

size: NA
V: TRBV5-1
D: TRBD2
J: TRBJ2-2
CDR3: CASRNRLAGANTGELFF
DNA: TGCGCCAGCAGGAATCGTCTAGCGGGGGCGAACACCGGGGAGCTGTTTTTT

size: once
V: TRBV30
D: TRBD2
J: TRBJ2-1
CDR3: CAWSDPLERGGRNEQFF
DNA: TGTGCCTGGAGCGACCCATTGGAGCGGGGGGGCCGCAATGAGCAGTTCTTC

size: NA
V: TRBV29-1
D: NA
J: TRBJ1-1
CDR3: CSANRGGQGTEAFF
DNA: TGCAGCGCTAACCGGGGGGGGCAGGGCACTGAAGCTTTCTTT

size: NA
V: TRBV29-1
D: NA
J: TRBJ2-2
CDR3: CSVVGQLGGELFF
DNA: TGCAGCGTTGTAGGTCAGCTGGGAGGGGAGCTGTTTTTT

size: NA
V: TRBV29-1
D: TRBD1
J: TRBJ2-1
CDR3: CSVEFPMRTGLGQFF
DNA: TGCAGCGTTGAATTCCCCATGCGGACAGGGCTCGGACAGTTCTTC

size: NA
V: TRBV6-5
D: NA
J: TRBJ1-6
CDR3: CASSYSFREGSPLHF
DNA: TGTGCCAGCAGTTACTCGTTCAGGGAAGGTTCACCCCTCCACTTT

size: few
V: TRBV2
D: TRBD1
J: TRBJ2-5
CDR3: CASSGDRGETQYF
DNA: TGTGCCAGCAGTGGCGACAGGGGAGAGACCCAGTACTTC

size: NA
V: TRBV19
D: TRBD1
J: TRBJ1-5
CDR3: CASSTGQGDNQPQHF
DNA: TGTGCCAGTAGTACGGGACAGGGGGACAATCAGCCCCAGCATTTT

size: NA
V: TRBV29-1
D: NA
J: TRBJ1-3
CDR3: CSVAPASSGNTIYF
DNA: TGCAGCGTCGCCCCGGCGAGCTCTGGAAACACCATATATTTT

size: NA
V: TRBV15
D: NA
J: TRBJ1-2
CDR3: CATSRDLAGYTF
DNA: TGTGCCACCAGCAGAGATCTCGCTGGCTACACCTTC

size: few
V: TRBV29-1
D: NA
J: TRBJ2-7
CDR3: CSVGGHEQYF
DNA: TGCAGCGTTGGTGGTCACGAGCAGTACTTC

size: NA
V: TRBV6-5
D: TRBD2
J: TRBJ2-5
CDR3: CASSYSNRGGLETQYF
DNA: TGTGCCAGCAGTTACTCGAACCGCGGGGGGTTGGAGACCCAGTACTTC

size: NA
V: TRBV5-1
D: NA
J: TRBJ1-1
CDR3: CASTSQGRGTEAFF
DNA: TGCGCCAGCACCTCTCAGGGCAGGGGCACTGAAGCTTTCTTT

size: NA
V: TRBV6-1
D: NA
J: TRBJ1-2
CDR3: CASSEALGAYYGYTF
DNA: TGTGCCAGCAGTGAAGCGTTAGGGGCTTACTATGGCTACACCTTC

size: few
V: TRBV29-1
D: NA
J: TRBJ2-7
CDR3: CSADGGRGYEQYF
DNA: TGCAGCGCCGACGGAGGCCGGGGGTACGAGCAGTACTTC

size: few
V: TRBV5-1
D: TRBD2
J: TRBJ2-3
CDR3: CASGRAGSTDTQYF
DNA: TGCGCCAGCGGGAGGGCGGGAAGCACAGATACGCAGTATTTT

size: NA
V: TRBV5-1
D: NA
J: TRBJ1-6
CDR3: CASSLPTGGFSPLHF
DNA: TGCGCCAGCAGCTTGCCAACAGGCGGATTTTCACCCCTCCACTTT

size: NA
V: TRBV7-8
D: NA
J: TRBJ2-1
CDR3: CASSLLSSYNEQFF
DNA: TGTGCCAGCAGCTTACTAAGCTCCTACAATGAGCAGTTCTTC

size: NA
V: TRBV30
D: NA
J: TRBJ1-2
CDR3: CAWSLAGAEYGYTF
DNA: TGTGCCTGGAGTCTCGCAGGGGCAGAATATGGCTACACCTTC

size: NA
V: TRBV27
D: TRBD1
J: TRBJ2-2
CDR3: CASSVPGQGSGELFF
DNA: TGTGCCAGCAGTGTCCCGGGACAGGGGTCCGGGGAGCTGTTTTTT

size: NA
V: TRBV4-1
D: NA
J: TRBJ1-1
CDR3: CASSQEEGSTEAFF
DNA: TGCGCCAGCAGCCAAGAGGAAGGGAGCACTGAAGCTTTCTTT

size: NA
V: TRBV5-1
D: TRBD1
J: TRBJ1-4
CDR3: CASSSTGTGDEKLFF
DNA: TGCGCCAGCAGCTCGACCGGGACAGGGGATGAAAAACTGTTTTTT

size: NA
V: TRBV7-9
D: TRBD1
J: TRBJ1-2
CDR3: CASSLGQGRGYYTF
DNA: TGTGCCAGCAGCTTAGGACAGGGCCGAGGATACTACACCTTC

size: once
V: TRBV7-9
D: NA
J: TRBJ2-5
CDR3: CASSLSIESSGETQYF
DNA: TGTGCCAGCAGCTTAAGCATTGAATCGTCGGGGGAGACCCAGTACTTC

size: NA
V: TRBV29-1
D: TRBD2
J: TRBJ2-1
CDR3: CSVAQKAGALSNEQFF
DNA: TGCAGCGTGGCACAAAAAGCGGGGGCCCTATCTAATGAGCAGTTCTTC

size: NA
V: TRBV6-5
D: NA
J: TRBJ1-1
CDR3: CASSYSVGLNTEAFF
DNA: TGTGCCAGCAGTTATAGTGTAGGCCTGAACACTGAAGCTTTCTTT

size: NA
V: TRBV25-1
D: NA
J: TRBJ2-5
CDR3: CASSEWRRMNQETQYF
DNA: TGTGCCAGCAGTGAATGGAGAAGAATGAACCAAGAGACCCAGTACTTC

size: NA
V: TRBV30
D: TRBD2
J: TRBJ2-1
CDR3: CAWSRSGGASEQFF
DNA: TGTGCCTGGAGTCGCAGCGGGGGGGCGAGTGAGCAGTTCTTC

size: NA
V: TRBV27
D: NA
J: TRBJ1-2
CDR3: CASSSYPIQGYGYTF
DNA: TGTGCCAGCAGTTCCTATCCTATACAGGGCTATGGCTACACCTTC

size: NA
V: TRBV5-1
D: TRBD1
J: TRBJ2-7
CDR3: CASSLASGTGTYEQYF
DNA: TGCGCCAGCAGCTTGGCCTCGGGGACAGGGACCTACGAGCAGTACTTC

size: once
V: TRBV9
D: NA
J: TRBJ1-4
CDR3: CASSSQGRREKLFF
DNA: TGTGCCAGCAGCTCGCAGGGTAGGCGTGAAAAACTGTTTTTT

size: NA
V: TRBV23-1
D: TRBD1
J: TRBJ2-7
CDR3: CASNQPGQGRFLGDEQYF
DNA: TGCGCCAGCAATCAGCCGGGACAGGGTAGATTCCTCGGGGACGAGCAGTACTTC

size: few
V: TRBV15
D: NA
J: TRBJ2-1
CDR3: CATSRDIGGEQFF
DNA: TGTGCCACCAGCAGAGATATCGGAGGGGAGCAGTTCTTC

size: once
V: TRBV2
D: NA
J: TRBJ2-7
CDR3: CASSRDTPQYF
DNA: TGTGCCAGCTCCCGGGACACCCCGCAGTACTTC

size: NA
V: TRBV5-1
D: NA
J: TRBJ2-7
CDR3: CASSPGVWARDEQYF
DNA: TGCGCCAGCAGCCCAGGTGTGTGGGCAAGAGACGAGCAGTACTTC

size: NA
V: TRBV15
D: TRBD1
J: TRBJ1-2
CDR3: CATSRWTGSDYGYTF
DNA: TGTGCCACCAGCCGCTGGACAGGGAGCGACTATGGCTACACCTTC